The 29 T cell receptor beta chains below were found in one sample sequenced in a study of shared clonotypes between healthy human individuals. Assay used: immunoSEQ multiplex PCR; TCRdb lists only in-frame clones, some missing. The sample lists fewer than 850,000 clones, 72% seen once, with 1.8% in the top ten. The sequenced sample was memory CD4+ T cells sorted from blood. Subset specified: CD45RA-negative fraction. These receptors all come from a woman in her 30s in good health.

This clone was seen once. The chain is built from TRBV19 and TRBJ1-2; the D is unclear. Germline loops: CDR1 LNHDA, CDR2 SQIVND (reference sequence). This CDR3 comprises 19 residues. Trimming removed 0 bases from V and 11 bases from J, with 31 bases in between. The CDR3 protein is CASSIDIGRRSSSRGRYTF. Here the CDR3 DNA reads TGTGCCAGTAGTATAGATATCGGTCGAAGGAGCAGTTCCCGGGGTCGTTACACCTTC.

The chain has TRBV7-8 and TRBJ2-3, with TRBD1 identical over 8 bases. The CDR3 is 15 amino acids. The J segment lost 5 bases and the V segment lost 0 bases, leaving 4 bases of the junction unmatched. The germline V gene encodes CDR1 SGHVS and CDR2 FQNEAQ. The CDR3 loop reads CASSLALTGEDTQYF. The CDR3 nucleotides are TGTGCCAGCAGCTTAGCTCTGACAGGGGAAGATACGCAGTATTTT.

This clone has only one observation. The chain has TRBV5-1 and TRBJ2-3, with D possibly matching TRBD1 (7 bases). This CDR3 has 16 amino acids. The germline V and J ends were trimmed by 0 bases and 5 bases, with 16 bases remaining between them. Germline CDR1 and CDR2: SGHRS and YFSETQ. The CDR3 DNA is TGCGCCAGCAGCTTGGCCAGGGCAGGGGGAGGAGATACGCAGTATTTT. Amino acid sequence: CASSLARAGGGDTQYF.

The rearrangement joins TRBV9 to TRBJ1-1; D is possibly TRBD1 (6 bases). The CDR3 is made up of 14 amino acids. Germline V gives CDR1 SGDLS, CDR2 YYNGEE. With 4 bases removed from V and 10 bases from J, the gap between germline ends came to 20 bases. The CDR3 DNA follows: TGTGCCAGCAGCCCCCAAATGGGGGCCTCGGGAGCTTTCTTT. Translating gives CASSPQMGASGAFF.

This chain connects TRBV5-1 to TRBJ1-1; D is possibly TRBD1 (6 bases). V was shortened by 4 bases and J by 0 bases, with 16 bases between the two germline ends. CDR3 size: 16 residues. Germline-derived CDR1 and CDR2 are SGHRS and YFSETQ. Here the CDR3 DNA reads TGCGCCAGCAGCGGGGGGCACGGGACGGTGAACACTGAAGCTTTCTTT. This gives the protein CASSGGHGTVNTEAFF.

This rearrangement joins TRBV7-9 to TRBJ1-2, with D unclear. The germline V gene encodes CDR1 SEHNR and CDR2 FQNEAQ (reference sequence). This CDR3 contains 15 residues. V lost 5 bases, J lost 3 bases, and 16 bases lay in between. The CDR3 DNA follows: TGTGCCAGCAGCCAAGCGGTCATAGCGCACTATGGCTACACCTTC. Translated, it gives CASSQAVIAHYGYTF. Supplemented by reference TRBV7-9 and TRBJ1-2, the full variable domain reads DTGVSQNPRHKITKRGQNVTFRCDPISEHNRLYWYRQTLGQGPEFLTYFQNEAQLEKSRLLSDRFSAERPKGSFSTLEIQRTEQGDSAMYLCASSQAVIAHYGYTFGSGTRLTVV.

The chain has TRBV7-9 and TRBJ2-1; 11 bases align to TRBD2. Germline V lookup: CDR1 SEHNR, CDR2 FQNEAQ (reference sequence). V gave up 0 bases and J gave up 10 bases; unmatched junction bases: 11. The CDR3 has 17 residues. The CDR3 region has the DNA TGTGCCAGCAGCTTAGCTCCCCGGCTAGCGGGGGGTGGGGAGCAGTTCTTC. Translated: CASSLAPRLAGGGEQFF.

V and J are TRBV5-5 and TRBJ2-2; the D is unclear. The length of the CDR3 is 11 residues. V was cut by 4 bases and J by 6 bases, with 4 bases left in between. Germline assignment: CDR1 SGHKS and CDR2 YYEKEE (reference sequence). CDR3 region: CASSGAGELFF. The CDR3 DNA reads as TGTGCCAGCAGCGGGGCCGGGGAGCTGTTTTTT.

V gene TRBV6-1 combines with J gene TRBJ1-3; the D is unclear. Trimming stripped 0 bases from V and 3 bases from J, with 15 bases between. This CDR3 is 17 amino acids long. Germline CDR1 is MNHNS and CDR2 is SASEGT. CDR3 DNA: TGTGCCAGCAGTGAAGCGTTCGGGGTTGTAGGTGGAAACACCATATATTTT. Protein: CASSEAFGVVGGNTIYF.

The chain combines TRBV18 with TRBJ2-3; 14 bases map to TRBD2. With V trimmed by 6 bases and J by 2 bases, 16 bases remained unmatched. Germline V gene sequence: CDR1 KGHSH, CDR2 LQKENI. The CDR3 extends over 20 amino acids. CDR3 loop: CASSPTTSGRAGEHTDTQYF. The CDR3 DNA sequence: TGTGCCAGCTCCCCGACGACTAGCGGGAGGGCAGGAGAACACACAGATACGCAGTATTTT.

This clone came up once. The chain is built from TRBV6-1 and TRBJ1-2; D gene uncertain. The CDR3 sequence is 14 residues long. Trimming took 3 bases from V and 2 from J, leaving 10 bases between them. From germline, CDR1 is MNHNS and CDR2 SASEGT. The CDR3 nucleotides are TGTGCCAGCAGTGACGGACTTAACAACTATGGCTACACCTTC. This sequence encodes CASSDGLNNYGYTF.

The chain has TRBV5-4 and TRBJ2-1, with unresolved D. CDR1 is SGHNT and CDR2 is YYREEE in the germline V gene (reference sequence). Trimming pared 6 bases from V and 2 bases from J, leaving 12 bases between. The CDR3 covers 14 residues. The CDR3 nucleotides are TGTGCCAGCACCCCTTTGGGGACCTACAATGAGCAGTTCTTC. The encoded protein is CASTPLGTYNEQFF.

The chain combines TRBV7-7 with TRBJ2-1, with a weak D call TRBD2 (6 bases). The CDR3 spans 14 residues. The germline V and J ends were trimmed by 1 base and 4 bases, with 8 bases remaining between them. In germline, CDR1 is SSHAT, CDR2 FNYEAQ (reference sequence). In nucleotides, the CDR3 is TGTGCCAGCAGCTTAGGCGCGGGGTACAATGAGCAGTTCTTC. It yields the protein CASSLGAGYNEQFF.

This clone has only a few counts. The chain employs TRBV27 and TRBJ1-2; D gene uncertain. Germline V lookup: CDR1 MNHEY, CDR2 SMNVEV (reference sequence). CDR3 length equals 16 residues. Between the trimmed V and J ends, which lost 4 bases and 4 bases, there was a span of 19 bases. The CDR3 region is CASSSLQGLIPYGYTF. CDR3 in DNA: TGTGCCAGCAGTTCACTCCAAGGACTAATCCCCTATGGCTACACCTTC.

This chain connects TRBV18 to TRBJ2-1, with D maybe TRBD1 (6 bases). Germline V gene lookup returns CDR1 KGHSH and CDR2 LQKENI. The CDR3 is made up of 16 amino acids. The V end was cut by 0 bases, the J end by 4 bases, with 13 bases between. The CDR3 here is CASSPPGRQEYNEQFF. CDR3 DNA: TGTGCCAGCTCACCACCGGGAAGACAGGAATACAATGAGCAGTTCTTC.

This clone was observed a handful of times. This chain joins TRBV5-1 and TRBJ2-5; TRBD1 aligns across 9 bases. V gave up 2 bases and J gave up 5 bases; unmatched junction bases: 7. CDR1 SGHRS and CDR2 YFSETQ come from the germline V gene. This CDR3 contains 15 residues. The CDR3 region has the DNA TGCGCCAGCAGCTTCGGACAGGGGAGTTTCGAGACCCAGTACTTC. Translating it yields CASSFGQGSFETQYF.

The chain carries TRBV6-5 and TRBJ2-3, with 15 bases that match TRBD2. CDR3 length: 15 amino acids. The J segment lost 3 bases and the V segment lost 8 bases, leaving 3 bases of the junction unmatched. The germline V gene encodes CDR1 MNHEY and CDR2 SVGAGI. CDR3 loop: CASAGTSGRTDTQYF. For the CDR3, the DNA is TGTGCCAGCGCCGGGACTAGCGGGAGGACAGATACGCAGTATTTT.

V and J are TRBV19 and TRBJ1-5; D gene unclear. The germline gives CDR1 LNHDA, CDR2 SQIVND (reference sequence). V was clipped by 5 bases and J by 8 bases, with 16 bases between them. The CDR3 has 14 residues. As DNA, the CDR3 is TGTGCCAGTAGTCCCACACGAGGCTGGGAGCCCCAGCATTTT. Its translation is CASSPTRGWEPQHF.

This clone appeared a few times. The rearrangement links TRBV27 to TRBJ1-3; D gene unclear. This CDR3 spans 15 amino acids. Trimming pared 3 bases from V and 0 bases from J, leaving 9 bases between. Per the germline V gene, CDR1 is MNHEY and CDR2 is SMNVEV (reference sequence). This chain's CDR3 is CASSFWGYSGNTIYF. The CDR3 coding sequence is TGTGCCAGCAGTTTTTGGGGTTACTCTGGAAACACCATATATTTT.

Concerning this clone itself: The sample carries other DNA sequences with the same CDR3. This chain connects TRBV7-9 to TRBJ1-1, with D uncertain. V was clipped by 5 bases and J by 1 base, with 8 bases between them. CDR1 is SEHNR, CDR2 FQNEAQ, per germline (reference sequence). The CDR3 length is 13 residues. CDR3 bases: TGTGCCAGCAGCCCTCGCCAGAACACTGAAGCTTTCTTT. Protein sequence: CASSPRQNTEAFF.

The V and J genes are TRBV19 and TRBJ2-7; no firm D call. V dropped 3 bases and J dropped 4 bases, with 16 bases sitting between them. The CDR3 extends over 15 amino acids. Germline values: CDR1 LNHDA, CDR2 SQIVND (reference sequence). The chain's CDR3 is CASSIGRHALYEQYF. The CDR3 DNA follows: TGTGCCAGTAGTATCGGCAGGCATGCCTTATACGAGCAGTACTTC.

CDR3 in amino acids: CASSMSGQAIYGYTF. The CDR3 nucleotides are TGTGCCAGTAGTATGAGCGGTCAGGCCATCTATGGCTACACCTTC. V and J are TRBV19 and TRBJ1-2; D gene ambiguous. Germline values: CDR1 LNHDA, CDR2 SQIVND (reference sequence). The ends were cut back, 3 bases at V and 4 bases at J, with 15 bases in the middle. This CDR3 is 15 amino acids long.

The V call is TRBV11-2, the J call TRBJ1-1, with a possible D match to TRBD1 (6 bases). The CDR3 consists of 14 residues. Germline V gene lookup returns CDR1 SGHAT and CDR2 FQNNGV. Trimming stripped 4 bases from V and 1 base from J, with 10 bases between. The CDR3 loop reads CASSSATGNTEAFF. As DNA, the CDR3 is TGTGCCAGCAGCTCTGCGACAGGGAACACTGAAGCTTTCTTT.

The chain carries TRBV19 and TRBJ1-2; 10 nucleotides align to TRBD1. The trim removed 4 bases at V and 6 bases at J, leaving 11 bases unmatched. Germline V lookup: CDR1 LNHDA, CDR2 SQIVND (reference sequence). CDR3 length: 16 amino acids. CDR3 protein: CASSNNFAGTGDGYTF. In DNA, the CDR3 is TGTGCCAGTAGTAACAATTTTGCCGGGACAGGGGATGGCTACACCTTC. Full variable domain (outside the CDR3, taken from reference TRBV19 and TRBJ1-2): DGGITQSPKYLFRKEGQNVTLSCEQNLNHDAMYWYRQDPGQGLRLIYYSQIVNDFQKGDIAEGYSVSREKKESFPLTVTSAQKNPTAFYLCASSNNFAGTGDGYTFGSGTRLTVV.

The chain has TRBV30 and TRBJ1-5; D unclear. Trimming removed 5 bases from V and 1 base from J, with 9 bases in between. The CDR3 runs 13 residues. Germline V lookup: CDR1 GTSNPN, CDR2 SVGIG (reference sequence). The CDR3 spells CAWGSRSNQPQHF. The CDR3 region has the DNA TGTGCCTGGGGTTCACGGAGCAATCAGCCCCAGCATTTT.

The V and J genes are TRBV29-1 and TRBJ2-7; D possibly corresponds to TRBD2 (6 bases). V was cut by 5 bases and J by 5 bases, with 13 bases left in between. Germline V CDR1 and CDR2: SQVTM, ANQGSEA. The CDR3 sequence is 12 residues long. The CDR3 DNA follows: TGCAGCGTTCGGCGGGGAGGCGACGAGCAGTACTTC. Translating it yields CSVRRGGDEQYF.

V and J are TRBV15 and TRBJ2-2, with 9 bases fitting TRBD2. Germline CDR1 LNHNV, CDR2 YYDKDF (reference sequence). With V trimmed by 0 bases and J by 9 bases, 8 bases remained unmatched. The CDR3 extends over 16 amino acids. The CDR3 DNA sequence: TGTGCCACCAGCAGAGACGTTGCGGGAGGGGGCAGGGAGCTGTTTTTT. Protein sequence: CATSRDVAGGGRELFF.

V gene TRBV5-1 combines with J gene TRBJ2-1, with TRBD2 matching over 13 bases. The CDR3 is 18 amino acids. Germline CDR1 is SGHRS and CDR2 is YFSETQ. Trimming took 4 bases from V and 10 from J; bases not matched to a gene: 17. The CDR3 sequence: CASSLGLAGVLRGREQFF. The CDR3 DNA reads TGCGCCAGCAGCCTAGGACTAGCGGGAGTCTTAAGGGGGAGGGAGCAGTTCTTC.

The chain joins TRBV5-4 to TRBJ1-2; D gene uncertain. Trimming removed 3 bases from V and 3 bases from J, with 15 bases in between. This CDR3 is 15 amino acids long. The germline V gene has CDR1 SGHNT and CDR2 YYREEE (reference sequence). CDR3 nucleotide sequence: TGTGCCAGCAGCTCACGTACAACCTCTTACTATGGCTACACCTTC. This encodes CASSSRTTSYYGYTF. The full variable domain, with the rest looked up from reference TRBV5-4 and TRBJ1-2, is ETGVTQSPTHLIKTRGQQVTLRCSSQSGHNTVSWYQQALGQGPQFIFQYYREEENGRGNFPPRFSGLQFPNYSSELNVNALELDDSALYLCASSSRTTSYYGYTFGSGTRLTVV.